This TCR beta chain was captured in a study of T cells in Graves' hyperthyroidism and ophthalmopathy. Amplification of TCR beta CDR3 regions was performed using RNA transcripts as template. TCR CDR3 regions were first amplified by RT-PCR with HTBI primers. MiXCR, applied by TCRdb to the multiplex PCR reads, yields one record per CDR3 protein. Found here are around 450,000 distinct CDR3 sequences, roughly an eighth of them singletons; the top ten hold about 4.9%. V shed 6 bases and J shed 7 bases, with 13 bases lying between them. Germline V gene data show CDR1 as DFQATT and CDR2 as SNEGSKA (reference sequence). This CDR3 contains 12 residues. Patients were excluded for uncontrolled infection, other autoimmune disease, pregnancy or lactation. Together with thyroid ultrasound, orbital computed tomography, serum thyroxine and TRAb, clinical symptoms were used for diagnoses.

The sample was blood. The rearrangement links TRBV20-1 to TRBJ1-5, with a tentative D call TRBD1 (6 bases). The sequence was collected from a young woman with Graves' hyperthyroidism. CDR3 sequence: CSALTGLQPQHF. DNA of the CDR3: TGCAGTGCCTTAACAGGGTTGCAGCCCCAGCATTTT.